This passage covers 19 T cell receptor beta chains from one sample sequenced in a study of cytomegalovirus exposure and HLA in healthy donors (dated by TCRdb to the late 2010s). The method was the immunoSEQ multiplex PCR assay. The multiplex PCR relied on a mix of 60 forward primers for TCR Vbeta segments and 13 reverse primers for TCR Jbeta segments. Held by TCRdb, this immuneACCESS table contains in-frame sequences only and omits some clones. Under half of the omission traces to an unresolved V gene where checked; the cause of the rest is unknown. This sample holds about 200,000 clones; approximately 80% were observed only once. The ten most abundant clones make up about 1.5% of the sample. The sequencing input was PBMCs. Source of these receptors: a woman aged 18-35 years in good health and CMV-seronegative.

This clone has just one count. CDR3 loop: CASSVEGAAGANVLTF. As DNA, the CDR3 is TGTGCCAGCAGTGTAGAGGGGGCGGCTGGGGCCAACGTCCTGACTTTC. V usage is TRBV25-1 and J usage is TRBJ2-6; 7 bases line up with TRBD1. The germline V gene encodes CDR1 MGHDK and CDR2 SYGVNS. V dropped 4 bases and J dropped 2; count of bases not matched to a gene: 5. This CDR3 has 16 residues. The variable domain in full, completed from reference TRBV25-1 and TRBJ2-6, reads EADIYQTPRYLVIGTGKKITLECSQTMGHDKMYWYQQDPGMELHLIHYSYGVNSTEKGDLSSESTVSRIRTEHFPLTLESARPSHTSQYLCASSVEGAAGANVLTFGAGSRLTVL.

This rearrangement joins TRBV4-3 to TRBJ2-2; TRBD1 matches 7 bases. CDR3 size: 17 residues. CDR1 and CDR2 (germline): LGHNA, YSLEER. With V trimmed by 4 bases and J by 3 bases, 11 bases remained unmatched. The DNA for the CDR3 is TGCGCCAGCAGCCCCGACCTTTACAGGGGCCACACCGGGGAGCTGTTTTTT. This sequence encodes CASSPDLYRGHTGELFF.

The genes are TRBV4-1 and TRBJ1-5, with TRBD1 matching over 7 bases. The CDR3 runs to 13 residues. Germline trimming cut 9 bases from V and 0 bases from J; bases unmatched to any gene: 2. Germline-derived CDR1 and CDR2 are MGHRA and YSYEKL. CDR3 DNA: TGCGCCAGTGGGACAGTTAGCAATCAGCCCCAGCATTTT. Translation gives CASGTVSNQPQHF.

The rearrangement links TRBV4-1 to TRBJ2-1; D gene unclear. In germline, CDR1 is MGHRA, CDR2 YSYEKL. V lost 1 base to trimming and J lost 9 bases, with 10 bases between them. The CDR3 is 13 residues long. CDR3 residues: CASSQAVLSEQFF. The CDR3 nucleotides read TGCGCCAGCAGCCAAGCTGTGCTCAGTGAGCAGTTCTTC.

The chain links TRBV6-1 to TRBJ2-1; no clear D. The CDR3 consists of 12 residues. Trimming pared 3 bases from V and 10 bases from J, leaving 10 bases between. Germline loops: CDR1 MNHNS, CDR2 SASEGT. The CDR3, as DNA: TGTGCCAGCAGTGACTGGTACCGGGAGCAGTTCTTC. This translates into CASSDWYREQFF.

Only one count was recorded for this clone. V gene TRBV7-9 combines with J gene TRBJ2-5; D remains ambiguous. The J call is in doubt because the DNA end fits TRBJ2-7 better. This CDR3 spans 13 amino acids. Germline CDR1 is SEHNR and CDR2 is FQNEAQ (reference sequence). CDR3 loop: CASSPSVSYEQYF. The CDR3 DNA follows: TGTGCCAGCAGCCCCAGCGTATCCTACGAGCAGTACTTC.

The CDR3 nucleotides read TGCGCCAGCAGCACCGGGACAGGATTCTCTGGAAACACCATATATTTT. Residues: CASSTGTGFSGNTIYF. The chain joins TRBV10-1 to TRBJ1-3; 8 nucleotides line up with TRBD1. Germline V gene lookup returns CDR1 WNHNN and CDR2 SYGVQD (reference sequence). Trimming cost V 6 bases and J 0 bases; bases outside gene matches: 7. The CDR3 length is 16 residues.

This CDR3 reads CASSLHPGQGRTEAFF. DNA for the CDR3: TGTGCCAGCAGCCTTCATCCGGGACAGGGGAGAACTGAAGCTTTCTTT. The chain is built from TRBV14 and TRBJ1-1; 10 bases fit TRBD1. With V trimmed by 4 bases and J by 5 bases, 10 bases remained unmatched. CDR3 size: 16 residues. From germline, CDR1 is SGHDN and CDR2 FVKESK.

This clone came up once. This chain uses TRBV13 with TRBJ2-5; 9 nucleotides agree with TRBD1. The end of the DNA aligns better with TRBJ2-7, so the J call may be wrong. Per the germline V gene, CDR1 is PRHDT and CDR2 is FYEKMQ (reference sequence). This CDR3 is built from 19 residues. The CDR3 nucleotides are TGTGCCAGCAGCTCCAATGGGGGACAGGGCTCGCGATTTTCCTACGAGCAGTACTTC. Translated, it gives CASSSNGGQGSRFSYEQYF.

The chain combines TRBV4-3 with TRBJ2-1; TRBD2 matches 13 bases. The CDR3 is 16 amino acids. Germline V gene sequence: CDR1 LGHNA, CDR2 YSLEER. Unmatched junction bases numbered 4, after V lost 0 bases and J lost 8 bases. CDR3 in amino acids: CASSQDWTSGSDEQFF. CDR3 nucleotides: TGCGCCAGCAGCCAAGATTGGACTAGCGGGAGCGATGAGCAGTTCTTC.

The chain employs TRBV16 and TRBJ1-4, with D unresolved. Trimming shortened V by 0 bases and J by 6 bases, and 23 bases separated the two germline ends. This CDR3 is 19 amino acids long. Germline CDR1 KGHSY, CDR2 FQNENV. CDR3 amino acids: CASSQSRQRFGRKDEKLFF. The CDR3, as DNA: TGTGCCAGCAGCCAATCAAGGCAGAGGTTTGGGAGGAAGGATGAAAAACTGTTTTTT.

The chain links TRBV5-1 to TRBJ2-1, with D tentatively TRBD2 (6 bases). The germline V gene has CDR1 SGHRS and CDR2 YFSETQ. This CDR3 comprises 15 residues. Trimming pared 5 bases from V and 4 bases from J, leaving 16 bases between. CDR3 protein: CASSGARGDYNEQFF. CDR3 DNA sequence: TGCGCCAGCAGTGGAGCGCGGGGCGATTACAATGAGCAGTTCTTC.

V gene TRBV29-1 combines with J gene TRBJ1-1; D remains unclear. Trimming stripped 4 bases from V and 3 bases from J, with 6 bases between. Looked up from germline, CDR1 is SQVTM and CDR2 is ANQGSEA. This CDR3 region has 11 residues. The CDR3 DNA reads TGCAGCGTTGGGACTTACACTGAAGCTTTCTTT. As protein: CSVGTYTEAFF.

The CDR3 here is CASSPKTGTNTEAFF. CDR3 nucleotide sequence: TGTGCCAGCAGCCCAAAGACAGGGACAAACACTGAAGCTTTCTTT. The gene calls are TRBV11-2 and TRBJ1-1, with 7 positions matching TRBD1. The V gene end was trimmed by 5 bases and the J gene end by 2 bases; junction bases not matched to a gene: 8. The germline V gene encodes CDR1 SGHAT and CDR2 FQNNGV. The CDR3 sequence is 15 residues long.

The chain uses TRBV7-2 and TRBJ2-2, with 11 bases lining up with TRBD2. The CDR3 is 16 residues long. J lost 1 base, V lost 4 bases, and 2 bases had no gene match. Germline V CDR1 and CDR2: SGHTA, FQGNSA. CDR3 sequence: CASSSGLAVNTGELFF. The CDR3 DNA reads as TGTGCCAGCAGCTCGGGACTAGCGGTGAACACCGGGGAGCTGTTTTTT. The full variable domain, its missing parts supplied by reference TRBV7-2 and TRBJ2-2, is GAGVSQSPSNKVTEKGKDVELRCDPISGHTALYWYRQSLGQGLEFLIYFQGNSAPDKSGLPSDRFSAERTGGSVSTLTIQRTQQEDSAVYLCASSSGLAVNTGELFFGEGSRLTVL.

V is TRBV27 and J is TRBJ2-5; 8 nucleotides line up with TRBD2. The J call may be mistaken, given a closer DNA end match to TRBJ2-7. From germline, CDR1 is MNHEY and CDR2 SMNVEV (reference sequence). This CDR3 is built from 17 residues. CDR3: CASRPGTRLFGPYEQYF. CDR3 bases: TGTGCCAGCAGACCCGGGACTAGATTATTCGGCCCCTACGAGCAGTACTTC.

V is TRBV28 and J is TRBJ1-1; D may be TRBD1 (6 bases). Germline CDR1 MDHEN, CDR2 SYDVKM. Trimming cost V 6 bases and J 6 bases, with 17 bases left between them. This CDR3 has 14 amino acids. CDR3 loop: CASRTGTPKPEAFF. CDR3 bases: TGTGCCAGCAGGACCGGGACACCGAAGCCTGAAGCTTTCTTT.

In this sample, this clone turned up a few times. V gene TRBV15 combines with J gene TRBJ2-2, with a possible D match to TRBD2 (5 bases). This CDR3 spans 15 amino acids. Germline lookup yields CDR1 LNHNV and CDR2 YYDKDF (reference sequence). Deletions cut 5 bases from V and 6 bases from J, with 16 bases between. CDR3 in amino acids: CATSASRMEAGELFF. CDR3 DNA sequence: TGTGCCACCAGCGCGTCTAGGATGGAGGCCGGGGAGCTGTTTTTT.

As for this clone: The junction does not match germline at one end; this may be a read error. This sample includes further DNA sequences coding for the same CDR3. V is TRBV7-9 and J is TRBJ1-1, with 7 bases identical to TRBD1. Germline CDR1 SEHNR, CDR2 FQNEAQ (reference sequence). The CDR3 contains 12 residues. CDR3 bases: TGTGCCAGCAGCGAAGACAGGGAAAAAGCCTTCTTT. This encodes CASSEDREKAFF.